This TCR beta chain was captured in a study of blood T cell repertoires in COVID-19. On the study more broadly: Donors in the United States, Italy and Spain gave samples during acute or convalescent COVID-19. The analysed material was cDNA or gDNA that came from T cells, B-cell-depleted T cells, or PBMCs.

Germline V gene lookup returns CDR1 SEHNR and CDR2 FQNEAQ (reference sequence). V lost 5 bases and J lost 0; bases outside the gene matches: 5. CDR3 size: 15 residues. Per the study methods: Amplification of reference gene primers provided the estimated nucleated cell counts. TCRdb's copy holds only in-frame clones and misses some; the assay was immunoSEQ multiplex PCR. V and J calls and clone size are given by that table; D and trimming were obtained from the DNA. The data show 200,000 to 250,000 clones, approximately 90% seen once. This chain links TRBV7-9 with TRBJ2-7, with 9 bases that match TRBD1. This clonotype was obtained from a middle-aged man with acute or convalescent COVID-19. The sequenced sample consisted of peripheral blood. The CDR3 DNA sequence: TGTGCCAGCAGCCCACTGGGACAGGGCTCCTACGAGCAGTACTTC. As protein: CASSPLGQGSYEQYF.